Listed here are 10 T cell receptor beta chains from one sample, sequenced in a study of blood T cell repertoires in COVID-19. Assay used: immunoSEQ multiplex PCR; TCRdb lists only in-frame clones, some missing. The sample shows under 35,000 clones, roughly 86% of them seen only once. Sequencing used peripheral blood. Receptors were obtained from a human donor with active COVID-19. The donor label of this sample is uncertain.

This rearrangement joins TRBV5-4 to TRBJ2-5; tentative D call: TRBD2 (6 bases). The V and J ends lost 2 bases and 5 bases respectively, with 13 bases between them. From germline, CDR1 is SGHNT and CDR2 YYREEE (reference sequence). The length of the CDR3 is 14 residues. The CDR3 nucleotides read TGTGCCAGCAGCTTAGCGGGTAGCACCGAGACCCAGTACTTC. Encoded protein: CASSLAGSTETQYF.

The chain carries TRBV9 and TRBJ1-2, with a tentative D call TRBD1 (5 bases). The CDR3 has 16 amino acids. With 6 bases removed from V and 5 bases from J, the gap between germline ends came to 23 bases. From germline, CDR1 is SGDLS and CDR2 YYNGEE. CDR3 nucleotide sequence: TGTGCCAGCAAACGAGGGACTGGGGCCAGCTTTTATGGCTACACCTTC. This sequence encodes CASKRGTGASFYGYTF.

The J gene is TRBJ1-2, the V gene TRBV7-9, with TRBD1 matching over 10 bases. CDR3 length equals 13 residues. The V segment lost 5 bases and the J segment 8 bases; nucleotides outside the gene matches: 5. Germline values: CDR1 SEHNR, CDR2 FQNEAQ (reference sequence). The CDR3 spells CASSRDRGRGYTF. The CDR3 DNA follows: TGTGCCAGCAGCCGGGACAGGGGACGCGGCTACACCTTC.

V usage is TRBV10-3 and J usage is TRBJ2-3; 11 positions match TRBD2. The CDR3 is made up of 17 amino acids. J was trimmed by 2 bases and V by 0 bases; bases with no gene match: 4. Looked up from germline, CDR1 is ENHRY and CDR2 is SYGVKD. The chain's CDR3 is CAISESELAGVTDTQYF. The CDR3 DNA reads as TGTGCCATCAGTGAGTCAGAACTAGCGGGGGTCACAGATACGCAGTATTTT.

The genes are TRBV6-5 and TRBJ1-1; weak D call: TRBD1 (5 bases). Germline values: CDR1 MNHEY, CDR2 SVGAGI. Trimming stripped 7 bases from V and 3 bases from J, with 12 bases between. CDR3 length: 13 residues. CDR3 sequence: CASTVGLHTEAFF. In DNA form, the CDR3 reads TGTGCCAGCACCGTGGGACTTCACACTGAAGCTTTCTTT.

This chain uses TRBV14 with TRBJ2-5; D perhaps matches TRBD2 (6 bases). CDR1 and CDR2 from the germline V gene are SGHDN and FVKESK. This CDR3 comprises 14 residues. Trimming removed 3 bases at V and 0 bases at J, with 8 bases between. The CDR3 sequence is CASSHGGYQETQYF. CDR3 bases: TGTGCCAGCAGCCACGGAGGGTACCAAGAGACCCAGTACTTC.

This chain uses TRBV4-1 with TRBJ2-1; 7 bases map to TRBD1. CDR3 size: 16 residues. In germline, CDR1 is MGHRA, CDR2 YSYEKL. V trimming: 0 bases; J trimming: 1 base; junction bases outside the gene matches: 3. The CDR3 loop is CASSQDRGQSYNEQFF. For the CDR3, the DNA is TGCGCCAGCAGCCAAGATCGGGGACAGTCCTACAATGAGCAGTTCTTC.

The chain combines TRBV3-1 (or the pseudogene TRBV3-2) with TRBJ1-1; D gene ambiguous. The germline CDR1 and CDR2 sequences are LGHDT and YNNKEL (reference sequence). V gave up 5 bases and J gave up 6 bases, with 13 bases separating them. This CDR3 region has 13 residues. The CDR3 loop reads CASSSEGFSEAFF. The CDR3 DNA reads TGTGCCAGCAGCTCGGAGGGCTTCTCTGAAGCTTTCTTT.

The J gene is TRBJ2-3, the V gene TRBV7-8, with TRBD1 as a possible D gene (6 bases). CDR1 is SGHVS, CDR2 FQNEAQ, per germline. This CDR3 contains 13 residues. Trimming pared 8 bases from V and 1 base from J, leaving 10 bases between. CDR3 coding DNA: TGTGCCAGCCAGGGGTGGGGCACAGATACGCAGTATTTT. Residues: CASQGWGTDTQYF.

The chain uses TRBV19 and TRBJ1-2, with TRBD1 identical over 10 bases. The CDR3 spans 16 residues. J was trimmed by 7 bases and V by 4 bases; bases with no gene match: 12. Germline-derived CDR1 and CDR2 are LNHDA and SQIVND (reference sequence). The CDR3 region is CASSRQKTGGAFGYTF. The CDR3, as DNA: TGTGCCAGTAGTAGACAAAAGACAGGGGGCGCGTTTGGCTACACCTTC. Full variable domain (rest looked up from reference TRBV19 and TRBJ1-2): DGGITQSPKYLFRKEGQNVTLSCEQNLNHDAMYWYRQDPGQGLRLIYYSQIVNDFQKGDIAEGYSVSREKKESFPLTVTSAQKNPTAFYLCASSRQKTGGAFGYTFGSGTRLTVV.